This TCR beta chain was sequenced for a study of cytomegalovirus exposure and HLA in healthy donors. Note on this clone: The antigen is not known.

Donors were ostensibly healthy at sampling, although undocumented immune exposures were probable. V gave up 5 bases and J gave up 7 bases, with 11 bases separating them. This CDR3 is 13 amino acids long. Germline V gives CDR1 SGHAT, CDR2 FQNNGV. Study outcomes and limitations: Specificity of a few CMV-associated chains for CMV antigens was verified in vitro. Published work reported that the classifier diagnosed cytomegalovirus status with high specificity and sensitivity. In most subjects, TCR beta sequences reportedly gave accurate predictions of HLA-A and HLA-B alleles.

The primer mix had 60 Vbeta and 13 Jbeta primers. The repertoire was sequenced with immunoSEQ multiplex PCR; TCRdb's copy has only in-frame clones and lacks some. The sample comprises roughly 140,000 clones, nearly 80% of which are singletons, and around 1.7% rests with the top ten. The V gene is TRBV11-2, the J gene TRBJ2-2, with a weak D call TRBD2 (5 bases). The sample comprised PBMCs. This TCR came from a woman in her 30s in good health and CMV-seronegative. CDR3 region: CASSPGILGELFF. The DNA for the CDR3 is TGTGCCAGCAGCCCCGGGATCCTCGGGGAGCTGTTTTTT.